The 4 T cell receptor beta chains presented below share a single source sample, sequenced in a study of CD8+CD57+ T cells in acquired aplastic anemia. Patients picked for sequencing had shown CD8+CD57+ cell expansion detected by flow cytometry. The use of genomic DNA as template underpinned the TCR beta VDJ and CDR3 profiling. From the reads, TCRdb called clonotypes with MiXCR, one entry per CDR3 protein. Seen here are just over 200,000 distinct CDR3 sequences, 65% observed once, and the top ten hold roughly 62%. The material sequenced was sorted CD4+, CD8+, or CD8+CD57+ T cells (not recorded which) from PBMCs. The source of these receptors is a human donor with aplastic anemia.

This clonotype was picked up a small number of times. The V call is TRBV20-1, the J call TRBJ1-6; no firm D call. The CDR3 is made up of 13 amino acids. The germline V and J ends were trimmed by 4 bases and 8 bases, with 12 bases remaining between them. Per the germline V gene, CDR1 is DFQATT and CDR2 is SNEGSKA (reference sequence). The CDR3 protein is CSAKMEGDSPLHF. The CDR3 nucleotides read TGCAGTGCTAAGATGGAGGGAGATTCACCCCTCCACTTT.

This clonotype has just a few counts. This chain joins TRBV30 and TRBJ2-7; maybe TRBD1 (6 bases). The CDR3 runs 14 residues. Germline V CDR1 and CDR2: GTSNPN, SVGIG (reference sequence). Between the trimmed V and J ends, which lost 5 bases and 2 bases, there was a span of 16 bases. This CDR3 is CAWATGFGAYEQYF. In nucleotides, the CDR3 is TGTGCCTGGGCCACAGGGTTTGGGGCCTACGAGCAGTACTTC.

This chain links TRBV5-1 with TRBJ2-7, with 10 bases that match TRBD1. Germline trimming cut 4 bases from V and 5 bases from J; bases unmatched to any gene: 3. This CDR3 contains 13 residues. CDR1 SGHRS and CDR2 YFSETQ come from the germline V gene. As DNA, the CDR3 is TGCGCCAGCAGCCGGGACAGGGGTAACGAGCAGTACTTC. The encoded protein is CASSRDRGNEQYF.

This chain's CDR3 is CATSVPDRGGTEAFF. In nucleotides, the CDR3 is TGTGCCACCAGTGTCCCGGACAGGGGAGGCACTGAAGCTTTCTTT. The rearrangement links TRBV24-1 to TRBJ1-1; 9 bases line up with TRBD1. V lost 5 bases, J lost 4 bases, and 7 bases stayed unmatched. Germline V gene data show CDR1 as KGHDR and CDR2 as SFDVKD. CDR3 length: 15 residues.